A single sample is the source of the 25 T cell receptor beta chains below, sequenced in a study of regulatory T cells in long-lasting Graves disease (dated by TCRdb to the early 2020s). Library generation was performed with multiplex PCR. These reads were obtained on an Illumina HiSeq 4000. TCR beta libraries were built with iRepertoire HTBI primers and Arm-PCR amplification of CDR3 regions. TCRdb itself trimmed the public reads at Q25 with fastp, ran MiXCR and retained productive beta chains. Under each unique CDR3 protein, matching rows form one entry showing the most common genes and DNA. The sample table contains 450,000 to 650,000 distinct CDR3 sequences; only one count was recorded for about 16% of them. The ten largest clones take up 25% of the sample. What the time point label conveys for this sample: newly diagnosed GD, antithyroid drugs for less than 3 months. For both TCR sequencing and RNA sequencing, RNA was extracted from PBMCs in TRIzol.

These data were also reused for a study on T cells in Graves' hyperthyroidism and ophthalmopathy.

The specimen was peripheral blood mononuclear cells (PBMCs), collected at new diagnosis, from a patient treated with antithyroid drugs. The source of these receptors is a middle-aged woman with Graves disease. Donor details come from another sample of the same person, matched by shared clones.

This clonotype was detected many times. This chain links TRBV29-1 with TRBJ1-2; the D gene is possibly TRBD1 (5 bases). CDR1 SQVTM and CDR2 ANQGSEA come from the germline V gene. The CDR3 is made up of 13 amino acids. V lost 6 bases and J lost 2, with 13 bases in between. The CDR3 region is CSVQMGVNYGYTF. In DNA, the CDR3 is TGCAGCGTCCAAATGGGGGTCAACTATGGCTACACCTTC. Supplemented by reference TRBV29-1 and TRBJ1-2, the full variable domain reads SAVISQKPSRDICQRGTSLTIQCQVDSQVTMMFWYRQQPGQSLTLIATANQGSEATYESGFVIDKFPISRPNLTFSTLTVSNMSPEDSSIYLCSVQMGVNYGYTFGSGTRLTVV.

The chain employs TRBV30 and TRBJ2-7, with 9 bases fitting TRBD1. The V gene end was trimmed by 0 bases and the J gene end by 7 bases; junction bases not matched to a gene: 10. Germline assignment: CDR1 GTSNPN and CDR2 SVGIG (reference sequence). This CDR3 has 15 residues. CDR3 in amino acids: CAWSVGTGPGPEQYF. Here the CDR3 DNA reads TGTGCCTGGAGTGTGGGGACAGGGCCTGGACCTGAGCAGTACTTC. The whole variable domain, filled in from reference TRBV30 and TRBJ2-7, reads SQTIHQWPATLVQPVGSPLSLECTVEGTSNPNLYWYRQAAGRGLQLLFYSVGIGQISSEVPQNLSASRPQDRQFILSSKKLLLSDSGFYLCAWSVGTGPGPEQYFGPGTRLTVT.

This chain joins TRBV20-1 and TRBJ2-2; the D gene is possibly TRBD2 (5 bases). The V gene lost 3 bases and the J gene lost 0 bases, with 14 bases spanning the gap. Germline lookup yields CDR1 DFQATT and CDR2 SNEGSKA (reference sequence). The CDR3 runs 16 residues. CDR3 in DNA: TGCAGTGCTAGTGGGAGTATCCCCTCGAACACCGGGGAGCTGTTTTTT. Protein sequence: CSASGSIPSNTGELFF.

This clonotype was observed once. CDR3 residues: CSVEPTSTDTQYF. As DNA, the CDR3 is TGCAGCGTTGAACCGACTAGCACAGATACGCAGTATTTT. This sequence joins TRBV29-1 and TRBJ2-3; D is ambiguous. Germline V lookup: CDR1 SQVTM, CDR2 ANQGSEA. V lost 2 bases, J lost 0 bases, and 6 bases lay in between. There are 13 residues in the CDR3.

V and J are TRBV29-1 and TRBJ2-3; 10 bases align to TRBD2. Trimming removed 5 bases from V and 4 bases from J; junction bases left unmatched: 6. CDR1 and CDR2 (germline): SQVTM, ANQGSEA. The CDR3 consists of 14 residues. The CDR3 loop reads CSVQGLAGADTQYF. CDR3 DNA sequence: TGCAGCGTTCAAGGTCTAGCGGGGGCAGATACGCAGTATTTT.

This clonotype was seen repeatedly, ten times or more. This rearrangement joins TRBV5-6 to TRBJ1-6; 7 bases line up with TRBD1. V was clipped by 4 bases and J by 2 bases; unmatched bases: 6. The CDR3 has 16 amino acids. Germline CDR1 is SGHDT and CDR2 is YYEEEE. CDR3 coding DNA: TGTGCCAGCAGCACCGACAGGGTAGCCTATAATTCACCCCTCCACTTT. Encoded protein: CASSTDRVAYNSPLHF.

Only a few counts were recorded for this clonotype. The J gene is TRBJ2-1, the V gene TRBV6-9, with unresolved D. The CDR3 runs to 13 residues. The V end lost 3 bases, the J end lost 8 bases, and 11 bases lay between the germline ends. Per germline, CDR1 MNHGY and CDR2 SVAAGI. CDR3 nucleotide sequence: TGTGCCAGCAGTTACCGCAAGTTGGATGAGCAGTTCTTC. The encoded protein is CASSYRKLDEQFF.

This clonotype has ten or more counts. The chain couples TRBV7-2 to TRBJ2-5; a possible D gene is TRBD2 (6 bases). Trimming shortened V by 5 bases and J by 0 bases, and 10 bases separated the two germline ends. This CDR3 is 14 amino acids long. Per germline, CDR1 SGHTA and CDR2 FQGNSA. This CDR3 reads CASSIRGNQETQYF. The CDR3 nucleotides read TGTGCCAGCAGCATACGGGGGAACCAAGAGACCCAGTACTTC. Variable domain in full (rest from reference TRBV7-2 and TRBJ2-5): GAGVSQSPSNKVTEKGKDVELRCDPISGHTALYWYRQSLGQGLEFLIYFQGNSAPDKSGLPSDRFSAERTGGSVSTLTIQRTQQEDSAVYLCASSIRGNQETQYFGPGTRLLVL.

This clonotype was seen more than once but under ten times. One end of the junction varies from germline; a read error may be responsible. The rearrangement uses TRBV10-3 and TRBJ1-1; D ambiguous. The CDR3 spans 17 residues. Germline V gene lookup returns CDR1 ENHRY and CDR2 SYGVKD. The DNA for the CDR3 is TGTGCCATCAGTGAGTCGAGAGCGATGACTACCATTTCGCTAGCTTCCTTT. Amino acids: CAISESRAMTTISLASF.

This clonotype was counted ten times or more. The J gene is TRBJ2-7, the V gene TRBV11-2; 7 bases map to TRBD1. The CDR3 spans 15 residues. The V and J ends lost 5 bases and 0 bases, in that order; junction bases with no gene match: 7. Germline V gene data show CDR1 as SGHAT and CDR2 as FQNNGV. The chain's CDR3 is CASSVTGESSYEQYF. The CDR3 DNA follows: TGTGCCAGCAGCGTAACAGGGGAAAGCTCCTACGAGCAGTACTTC.

Here the CDR3 DNA reads TGCAGTGCTAGAGGGGAAGCAGATACGCAGTATTTT. It codes for CSARGEADTQYF. This sequence joins TRBV20-1 and TRBJ2-3; no clear D. CDR1 DFQATT and CDR2 SNEGSKA come from the germline V gene (reference sequence). Trimming cost V 1 base and J 4 bases, with 6 bases left between them. The CDR3 is made up of 12 amino acids.

This clonotype was observed at least ten times. This chain joins TRBV18 and TRBJ2-2; the D is unclear. The CDR3 sequence is 14 residues long. Deletions cut 4 bases from V and 1 base from J, with 7 bases between. Germline assignment: CDR1 KGHSH and CDR2 LQKENI. The CDR3 loop reads CASSRPENTGELFF. The CDR3 DNA follows: TGTGCCAGCTCACGGCCAGAGAACACCGGGGAGCTGTTTTTT.

This clonotype has at least ten counts. V is TRBV2 and J is TRBJ2-7, with TRBD1 identical over 8 bases. Germline V CDR1 and CDR2: SNHLY, FYNNEI. Unmatched junction bases numbered 6, after V lost 6 bases and J lost 2 bases. The CDR3 covers 14 residues. CDR3 DNA: TGTGCCAGCAGCAAGGACAGGGTCACCTACGAGCAGTACTTC. This encodes CASSKDRVTYEQYF.

This clonotype was found once. A far more abundant clone sits one base away, making this likely a read error. V is TRBV7-9 and J is TRBJ1-4; D remains ambiguous. The germline V gene encodes CDR1 SEHNR and CDR2 FQNEAQ (reference sequence). Between the trimmed V and J ends, which lost 8 bases and 0 bases, there was a span of 10 bases. This CDR3 has 14 residues. The CDR3 bases are TGTGCCAGCGGGGTTGGAGCAACTAATGAAAAACTGTTTTTT. Residues: CASGVGATNEKLFF.

This clonotype was counted ten times or more. The V gene is TRBV2, the J gene TRBJ1-1, with 9 bases identical to TRBD1. J lost 5 bases, V lost 7 bases, and 14 bases had no gene match. The CDR3 loop spans 16 amino acids. CDR1 and CDR2 (germline): SNHLY, FYNNEI. The CDR3 protein is CASIRTGVGFGTEAFF. The DNA for the CDR3 is TGTGCCAGCATTCGGACAGGGGTCGGATTTGGTACTGAAGCTTTCTTT.

The rearrangement joins TRBV19 to TRBJ1-2; D is unresolved. Germline V gene lookup returns CDR1 LNHDA and CDR2 SQIVND (reference sequence). The CDR3 has 14 amino acids. Trimming shortened V by 5 bases and J by 0 bases, and 10 bases separated the two germline ends. CDR3 protein: CASSSIPANYGYTF. CDR3 in DNA: TGTGCCAGTAGTTCGATCCCAGCTAACTATGGCTACACCTTC.

Ten or more counts support this clonotype. The chain uses TRBV3-1 and TRBJ1-2; D is uncertain. V was trimmed by 4 bases and J by 4 bases, leaving 10 bases between them. The CDR3 runs 13 residues. The germline V gene encodes CDR1 LGHDT and CDR2 YNNKEL (reference sequence). The CDR3, as DNA: TGTGCCAGCAGCCCGCGACGGGCCTATGGCTACACCTTC. Protein: CASSPRRAYGYTF.

The chain joins TRBV5-6 to TRBJ1-2; D is ambiguous. The ends were cut back, 1 base at V and 4 bases at J, with 5 bases in the middle. Germline CDR1 SGHDT, CDR2 YYEEEE. The CDR3 extends over 12 amino acids. CDR3 residues: CASSLNFYGYTF. The CDR3 DNA reads as TGTGCCAGCAGCTTGAACTTCTATGGCTACACCTTC.

This clonotype was observed at least ten times. This sequence joins TRBV7-9 and TRBJ2-7, with D perhaps being TRBD1 or TRBD2 (5 bases each). Trimming stripped 5 bases from V and 7 bases from J, with 15 bases between. Germline V CDR1 and CDR2: SEHNR, FQNEAQ (reference sequence). This CDR3 is built from 13 residues. The CDR3, as DNA: TGTGCCAGCAGCCTTAGGGACGTTCGGGAGCAGTACTTC. Protein sequence: CASSLRDVREQYF. Together with reference TRBV7-9 and TRBJ2-7, the CDR3 gives the full variable domain: DTGVSQNPRHKITKRGQNVTFRCDPISEHNRLYWYRQTLGQGPEFLTYFQNEAQLEKSRLLSDRFSAERPKGSFSTLEIQRTEQGDSAMYLCASSLRDVREQYFGPGTRLTVT.

This clonotype was seen only a few times. V is TRBV12-3 or TRBV12-4 and J is TRBJ1-4; TRBD1 might be the D (6 bases). V was trimmed by 3 bases and J by 8 bases, leaving 13 bases between them. The CDR3 is made up of 14 amino acids. The CDR3 reads CASSFVGAGEKLFF. The DNA of the CDR3 is TGTGCCAGCAGTTTCGTGGGGGCCGGGGAAAAACTGTTTTTT.

For the CDR3, the DNA is TGCAGTGCCAGATCGGGGGGGGGGAACACTGAAGCTTTCTTT. It specifies CSARSGGGNTEAFF. The chain carries TRBV20-1 and TRBJ1-1, with D possibly matching TRBD1 (5 bases). There are 14 residues in the CDR3. Trimming pared 6 bases from V and 1 base from J, leaving 15 bases between. Germline CDR1 is DFQATT and CDR2 is SNEGSKA (reference sequence).

This clonotype was recorded at least ten times. Being one base from a much bigger clone, this may be a read error. The chain combines TRBV28 with TRBJ1-1; D not resolved. This CDR3 comprises 13 residues. Germline V gives CDR1 MDHEN, CDR2 SYDVKM. V was pared by 3 bases and J by 1 base, with 6 bases between. For the CDR3, the DNA is TGTGCCAGCAGTTTCTGGGGGAACACTGAAGCTTTCTTT. This encodes CASSFWGNTEAFF.

This clonotype was detected a few times. It is likely a read error, because the conserved phenylalanine at the end of the CDR3 is missing. The chain links TRBV20-1 to TRBJ1-1; maybe TRBD1 (6 bases). Germline loops: CDR1 DFQATT, CDR2 SNEGSKA (reference sequence). The CDR3 is 13 residues long. V was shortened by 1 base and J by 5 bases, with 11 bases between the two germline ends. CDR3 sequence: CSARGQGTTEAFS. CDR3 coding DNA: TGCAGTGCTAGAGGTCAGGGGACAACTGAAGCTTTCTCT.

This clonotype was detected ten times or more. This chain joins TRBV11-1 and TRBJ1-4; D unresolved. CDR3 length equals 16 residues. V lost 1 base and J lost 6, with 15 bases in between. In germline, CDR1 is SGHAT, CDR2 FQDESV (reference sequence). CDR3 protein: CASSLENIQGHEKLFF. The CDR3 DNA sequence: TGTGCCAGCAGCTTAGAGAATATCCAAGGACATGAAAAACTGTTTTTT. Full variable domain (missing parts from reference TRBV11-1 and TRBJ1-4): EAEVAQSPRYKITEKSQAVAFWCDPISGHATLYWYRQILGQGPELLVQFQDESVVDDSQLPKDRFSAERLKGVDSTLKIQPAELGDSAMYLCASSLENIQGHEKLFFGSGTQLSVL.

This clonotype was detected only a few times. This chain links TRBV7-8 with TRBJ1-3; D is possibly TRBD1 (5 bases). V was clipped by 5 bases and J by 3 bases, with 11 bases between them. Germline CDR1 SGHVS, CDR2 FQNEAQ. This CDR3 is 14 amino acids long. This CDR3 is CASSGQGHGNTIYF. Here the CDR3 DNA reads TGTGCCAGCAGCGGGCAGGGTCATGGAAACACCATATATTTT.